Listed here is a single TCR beta chain. Between the trimmed V and J ends, which lost 5 bases and 6 bases, there was a span of 22 bases. The germline V gene encodes CDR1 MDHEN and CDR2 SYDVKM. The CDR3 runs to 16 residues. This sample was taken from a study of blood T cell repertoires in COVID-19. Study background: Sites in the United States, Italy and Spain provided acute and convalescent COVID-19 samples.

Participant ages covered about 18 to 89 years across approximately 25 US areas. Participant-given clinical history determined each cohort assignment. Authors' analysis steps: From reference gene primer amplification, estimates of nucleated cell counts were derived. TCRdb's copy holds only in-frame clones and misses some; the assay was immunoSEQ multiplex PCR. That table is the source of V, J and clone size, and D and trimming were worked out from the DNA. Of roughly 250,000 clones listed, just over 90% are singletons. The TCR sequence derives from a woman under 30 who had recovered from COVID-19. The V call is TRBV28, the J call TRBJ1-2; tentative D call: TRBD1 (6 bases). Specimen: PBMCs or T cells enriched from blood (not recorded which). The CDR3 coding sequence is TGTGCCAGCAGTCCCCAGGTCCAGGGGTGGGGAGATGGCTACACCTTC. Its translation is CASSPQVQGWGDGYTF.